This is a list of T cell receptor beta chains from one sample in a study of blood T cells in healthy people across ages. One entry per CDR3 protein, called by TCRdb with MiXCR from the 5' RACE reads. Here the sample spans 600,000 to 1,000,000 distinct CDR3 sequences, roughly 25% being singletons. These data were also filed under a second study, of T cells of mothers and their children.

The sequenced material came from blood. The source is a boy between 10 and 17 years old in good health. Both conserved end residues are part of each CDR3. The order of the fields is D gene, J gene, V gene, clone size, CDR3 protein, CDR3 DNA. The D gene is left open where the match is weak. The size of a clone is reported for some rows only, either as once, few or many, or as a class for expanded clones.

d_gene: .; j_gene: TRBJ2-1; v_gene: TRBV9; abundance: many; CDR3aa: CASSLQGNEQFF; CDR3nt: TGTGCCAGCAGCTTGCAGGGTAATGAGCAGTTCTTC
d_gene: TRBD2; j_gene: TRBJ2-1; v_gene: TRBV11-2; abundance: .; CDR3aa: CASSLEVTSGRAPYNEQFF; CDR3nt: TGTGCCAGCAGCTTAGAGGTGACTAGCGGGAGGGCCCCCTACAATGAGCAGTTCTTC
d_gene: .; j_gene: TRBJ2-1; v_gene: TRBV14; abundance: .; CDR3aa: CASSQLGSLAYNEQFF; CDR3nt: TGTGCCAGCAGCCAACTCGGCTCCTTAGCCTACAATGAGCAGTTCTTC
d_gene: TRBD1; j_gene: TRBJ1-4; v_gene: TRBV28; abundance: .; CDR3aa: CASGDRGTEKLFF; CDR3nt: TGTGCCAGCGGGGACAGGGGTACTGAAAAACTGTTTTTT
d_gene: .; j_gene: TRBJ1-2; v_gene: TRBV12-3/TRBV12-4; abundance: few; CDR3aa: CASSTGVFQGYTF; CDR3nt: TGTGCCAGCAGCACCGGGGTGTTCCAAGGCTACACCTTC
d_gene: TRBD2; j_gene: TRBJ2-3; v_gene: TRBV19; abundance: .; CDR3aa: CASSIGLAGKSDTQYF; CDR3nt: TGTGCCAGTAGTATAGGACTAGCGGGGAAATCCGATACGCAGTATTTT
d_gene: TRBD2; j_gene: TRBJ2-5; v_gene: TRBV19; abundance: .; CDR3aa: CASSALGTSVQIYF; CDR3nt: TGTGCCAGTAGTGCCCTCGGGACTAGCGTCCAAATCTACTTC
d_gene: .; j_gene: TRBJ1-2; v_gene: TRBV28; abundance: .; CDR3aa: CASSLELSGIGGYTF; CDR3nt: TGTGCCAGCAGTTTGGAACTTTCAGGGATCGGTGGCTACACCTTC
d_gene: .; j_gene: TRBJ1-1; v_gene: TRBV5-1; abundance: few; CDR3aa: CASSYDPGNTEAFF; CDR3nt: TGCGCCAGCAGCTATGACCCTGGGAACACTGAAGCTTTCTTT
d_gene: TRBD1; j_gene: TRBJ2-1; v_gene: TRBV7-6; abundance: .; CDR3aa: CASSLAGGADEQFF; CDR3nt: TGTGCCAGCAGCCTAGCAGGGGGCGCGGATGAGCAGTTCTTC
d_gene: .; j_gene: TRBJ2-2; v_gene: TRBV5-6; abundance: few; CDR3aa: CASSFWGSTGELFF; CDR3nt: TGTGCCAGCAGCTTTTGGGGGAGCACCGGGGAGCTGTTTTTT
d_gene: .; j_gene: TRBJ2-2; v_gene: TRBV7-2; abundance: .; CDR3aa: CASSLEAVNTGELFF; CDR3nt: TGTGCCAGCAGCTTAGAGGCGGTGAACACCGGGGAGCTGTTTTTT
d_gene: .; j_gene: TRBJ2-2; v_gene: TRBV4-3; abundance: .; CDR3aa: CASSQERVQGSGELFF; CDR3nt: TGCGCCAGCAGCCAAGAAAGGGTTCAGGGCTCCGGGGAGCTGTTTTTT
d_gene: TRBD1; j_gene: TRBJ2-3; v_gene: TRBV14; abundance: few; CDR3aa: CASSLRQGSTDTQYF; CDR3nt: TGTGCCAGCAGCCTCCGACAGGGGAGCACAGATACGCAGTATTTT
d_gene: .; j_gene: TRBJ2-5; v_gene: TRBV20-1; abundance: .; CDR3aa: CSARGPGKWAGETQYF; CDR3nt: TGCAGTGCTAGGGGCCCTGGGAAATGGGCCGGGGAGACCCAGTACTTC
d_gene: .; j_gene: TRBJ1-1; v_gene: TRBV4-3; abundance: few; CDR3aa: CASSQDRGVWDTEAFF; CDR3nt: TGCGCCAGCAGCCAAGATAGGGGGGTGTGGGACACTGAAGCTTTCTTT
d_gene: TRBD1; j_gene: TRBJ2-1; v_gene: TRBV6-2/TRBV6-3; abundance: .; CDR3aa: CASSHRDREIGEQFF; CDR3nt: TGTGCCAGCAGCCACCGGGACAGGGAGATAGGTGAGCAGTTCTTC
d_gene: .; j_gene: TRBJ1-2; v_gene: TRBV20-1; abundance: few; CDR3aa: CSARMTDRGYGYTF; CDR3nt: TGCAGTGCTAGAATGACGGATCGGGGCTATGGCTACACCTTC
d_gene: .; j_gene: TRBJ1-1; v_gene: TRBV20-1; abundance: few; CDR3aa: CSATLHRRPENAFF; CDR3nt: TGCAGTGCTACCCTACACCGACGCCCGGAGAACGCTTTCTTT
d_gene: .; j_gene: TRBJ2-2; v_gene: TRBV12-3/TRBV12-4; abundance: .; CDR3aa: CASSLRPSNTGELFF; CDR3nt: TGTGCCAGCAGTTTACGCCCTTCAAACACCGGGGAGCTGTTTTTT
d_gene: TRBD2; j_gene: TRBJ2-1; v_gene: TRBV7-3; abundance: .; CDR3aa: CASSLSGTSGRNEQFF; CDR3nt: TGTGCCAGCAGCTTAAGTGGGACTAGCGGGAGAAATGAGCAGTTCTTC
d_gene: .; j_gene: TRBJ2-2; v_gene: TRBV7-2; abundance: once; CDR3aa: CASSPGPTSGELFF; CDR3nt: TGTGCCAGCAGCCCAGGACCGACTAGCGGGGAGCTGTTTTTT
d_gene: TRBD1; j_gene: TRBJ2-3; v_gene: TRBV28; abundance: .; CDR3aa: CASREKGTDDTDTQYF; CDR3nt: TGTGCCAGCAGGGAAAAGGGGACAGACGACACAGATACGCAGTATTTT
d_gene: TRBD2; j_gene: TRBJ2-4; v_gene: TRBV12-3/TRBV12-4; abundance: few; CDR3aa: CASSFSGRAKNIQYF; CDR3nt: TGTGCCAGCAGCTTTAGCGGGAGGGCCAAAAACATTCAGTACTTC
d_gene: TRBD1; j_gene: TRBJ1-1; v_gene: TRBV12-3/TRBV12-4; abundance: .; CDR3aa: CASSFGQGANMNTEAFF; CDR3nt: TGTGCCAGCAGTTTTGGACAGGGGGCGAACATGAACACTGAAGCTTTCTTT
d_gene: TRBD1; j_gene: TRBJ2-3; v_gene: TRBV29-1; abundance: few; CDR3aa: CSVEDPQGKDTQYF; CDR3nt: TGCAGCGTTGAAGATCCACAGGGGAAAGATACGCAGTATTTT
d_gene: .; j_gene: TRBJ1-3; v_gene: TRBV25-1; abundance: .; CDR3aa: CASSVSPDSGNTIYF; CDR3nt: TGTGCCAGCAGTGTCTCGCCCGACTCTGGAAACACCATATATTTT
d_gene: .; j_gene: TRBJ2-5; v_gene: TRBV3-1; abundance: .; CDR3aa: CASSQAISGSETHYF; CDR3nt: TGTGCCAGCAGCCAAGCAATCAGCGGGTCAGAGACCCACTACTTC
d_gene: .; j_gene: TRBJ1-2; v_gene: TRBV20-1; abundance: .; CDR3aa: CSARDRRYYGYTF; CDR3nt: TGCAGTGCTCGCGACAGGCGATACTATGGCTACACCTTC
d_gene: .; j_gene: TRBJ2-1; v_gene: TRBV7-8; abundance: .; CDR3aa: CASSLEGWEQFF; CDR3nt: TGTGCCAGCAGCTTAGAGGGTTGGGAGCAGTTCTTC
d_gene: TRBD2; j_gene: TRBJ2-1; v_gene: TRBV7-8; abundance: few; CDR3aa: CASSLNSGGSLFPNNEQFF; CDR3nt: TGTGCCAGCAGCTTAAACTCGGGCGGGAGCCTATTTCCTAACAATGAGCAGTTCTTC
d_gene: .; j_gene: TRBJ2-2; v_gene: TRBV29-1; abundance: .; CDR3aa: CSVAATANTGELFF; CDR3nt: TGCAGCGTTGCCGCCACCGCGAACACCGGGGAGCTGTTTTTT
d_gene: TRBD1; j_gene: TRBJ2-7; v_gene: TRBV3-1; abundance: .; CDR3aa: CASSQDRTGGGGEQYF; CDR3nt: TGTGCCAGCAGCCAAGATCGGACAGGGGGGGGAGGCGAGCAGTACTTC
d_gene: .; j_gene: TRBJ2-7; v_gene: TRBV29-1; abundance: .; CDR3aa: CSVQEYYEQYF; CDR3nt: TGCAGCGTTCAGGAGTACTACGAGCAGTACTTC
d_gene: .; j_gene: TRBJ2-7; v_gene: TRBV27; abundance: .; CDR3aa: CASSSGTLVYEQYF; CDR3nt: TGTGCCAGCAGTTCGGGGACATTAGTCTACGAGCAGTACTTC
d_gene: TRBD2; j_gene: TRBJ2-1; v_gene: TRBV10-3; abundance: .; CDR3aa: CAISLGLAGSIEQFF; CDR3nt: TGTGCCATCAGCCTAGGACTAGCGGGAAGCATTGAGCAGTTCTTC
d_gene: .; j_gene: TRBJ1-4; v_gene: TRBV6-6; abundance: .; CDR3aa: CASSSTLGEKLFF; CDR3nt: TGTGCCAGCAGTTCGACCCTTGGTGAAAAACTGTTTTTT
d_gene: TRBD2; j_gene: TRBJ2-5; v_gene: TRBV12-3/TRBV12-4; abundance: few; CDR3aa: CASNSGAGGETQYF; CDR3nt: TGTGCCAGCAACAGCGGGGCCGGAGGAGAGACCCAGTACTTC
d_gene: TRBD1; j_gene: TRBJ2-7; v_gene: TRBV19; abundance: .; CDR3aa: CASSIRGTAYEQYF; CDR3nt: TGTGCCAGTAGTATACGAGGGACAGCCTACGAGCAGTACTTC
d_gene: TRBD1; j_gene: TRBJ2-6; v_gene: TRBV7-9; abundance: .; CDR3aa: CASSFGQAISSGANVLTF; CDR3nt: TGTGCCAGCAGCTTTGGACAGGCGATAAGCTCTGGGGCCAACGTCCTGACTTTC